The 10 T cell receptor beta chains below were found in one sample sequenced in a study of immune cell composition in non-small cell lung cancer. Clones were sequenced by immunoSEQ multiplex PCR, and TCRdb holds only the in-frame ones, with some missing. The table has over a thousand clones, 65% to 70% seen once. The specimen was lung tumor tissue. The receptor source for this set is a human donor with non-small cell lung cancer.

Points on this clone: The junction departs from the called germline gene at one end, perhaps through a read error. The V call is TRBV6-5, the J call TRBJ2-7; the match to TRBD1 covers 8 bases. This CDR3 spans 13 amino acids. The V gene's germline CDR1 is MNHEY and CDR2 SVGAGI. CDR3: CASSLPIQGALHF. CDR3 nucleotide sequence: TGTGCCAGCAGCCTTCCCATTCAGGGGGCCCTTCACTTC.

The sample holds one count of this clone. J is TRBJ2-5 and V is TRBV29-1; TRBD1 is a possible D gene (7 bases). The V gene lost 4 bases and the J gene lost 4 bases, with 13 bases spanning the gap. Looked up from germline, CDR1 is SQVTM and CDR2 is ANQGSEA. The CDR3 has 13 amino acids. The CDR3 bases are TGCAGCGTTGGTCAGGGGGGAACAGAGACCCAGTACTTC. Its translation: CSVGQGGTETQYF.

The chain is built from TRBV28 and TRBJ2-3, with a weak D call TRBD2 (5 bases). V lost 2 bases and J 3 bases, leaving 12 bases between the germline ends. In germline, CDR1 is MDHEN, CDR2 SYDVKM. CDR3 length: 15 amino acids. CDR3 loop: CASSLGALATDTQYF. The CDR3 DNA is TGTGCCAGCAGTTTAGGTGCTTTAGCGACAGATACGCAGTATTTT.

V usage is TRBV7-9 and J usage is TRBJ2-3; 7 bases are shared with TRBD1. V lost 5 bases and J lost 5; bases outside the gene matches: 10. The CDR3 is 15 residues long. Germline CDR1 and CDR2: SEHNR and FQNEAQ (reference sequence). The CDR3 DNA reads TGTGCCAGCAGCCTTACAGGGGCGCCGGTAGATACGCAGTATTTT. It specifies CASSLTGAPVDTQYF.

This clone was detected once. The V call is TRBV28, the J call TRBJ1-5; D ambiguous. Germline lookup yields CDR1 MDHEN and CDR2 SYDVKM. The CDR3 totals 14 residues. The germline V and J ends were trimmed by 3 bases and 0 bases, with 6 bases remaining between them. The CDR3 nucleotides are TGTGCCAGCAGTTTCAGGCATAGCAATCAGCCCCAGCATTTT. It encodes CASSFRHSNQPQHF.

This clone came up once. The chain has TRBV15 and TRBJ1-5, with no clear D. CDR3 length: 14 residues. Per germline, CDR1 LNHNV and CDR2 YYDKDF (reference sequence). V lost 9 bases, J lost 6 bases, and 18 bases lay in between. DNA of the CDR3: TGTGCCACTTTACCCACCCGGGGTGGTCAGCCCCAGCATTTT. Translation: CATLPTRGGQPQHF.

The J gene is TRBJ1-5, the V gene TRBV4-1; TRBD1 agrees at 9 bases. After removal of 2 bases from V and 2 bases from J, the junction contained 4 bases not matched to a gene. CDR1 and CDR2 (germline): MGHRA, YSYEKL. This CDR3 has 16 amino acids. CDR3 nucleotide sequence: TGCGCCAGCAGCCAAACGGGACAGGGTGGCAATCAGCCCCAGCATTTT. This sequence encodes CASSQTGQGGNQPQHF.

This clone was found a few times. CDR3 sequence: CASSLNARGLTEAFF. The CDR3 nucleotides read TGTGCCAGCAGTTTAAACGCCAGGGGGCTCACTGAAGCTTTCTTT. The chain joins TRBV27 to TRBJ1-1, with TRBD1 matching over 8 bases. Germline V gene lookup returns CDR1 MNHEY and CDR2 SMNVEV (reference sequence). The CDR3 consists of 15 residues. J lost 4 bases, V lost 2 bases, and 6 bases had no gene match.

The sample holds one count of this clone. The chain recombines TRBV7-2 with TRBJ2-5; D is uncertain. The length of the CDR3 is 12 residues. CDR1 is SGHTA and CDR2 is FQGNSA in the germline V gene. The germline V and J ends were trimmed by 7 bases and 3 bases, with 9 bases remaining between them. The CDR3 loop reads CASKEVEETQYF. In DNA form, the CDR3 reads TGTGCCAGCAAAGAGGTCGAAGAGACCCAGTACTTC.

CDR3: CASSRTGIVAGGPNTGELFF. CDR3 coding DNA: TGCGCCAGCAGCCGGACAGGGATAGTAGCGGGAGGGCCGAACACCGGGGAGCTGTTTTTT. The chain recombines TRBV5-1 with TRBJ2-2; TRBD2 aligns across 11 bases. Per germline, CDR1 SGHRS and CDR2 YFSETQ. The CDR3 is made up of 20 amino acids. The trim removed 4 bases at V and 0 bases at J, leaving 14 bases unmatched.